The clone carrying this T cell receptor (beta chain) was seen a single time. The antigen is undetermined. These data originate in a study of cytomegalovirus exposure and HLA in healthy donors. Study-wide results and limits: The authors judged a highly shared variant cluster likely a sequencing artifact.

The PCR ran on 60 Vbeta and 13 Jbeta primers. TCRdb's copy holds only in-frame clones and misses some; the assay was immunoSEQ multiplex PCR. The table has over 85,000 clones, around 77% seen once. The CDR3 consists of 15 residues. Germline lookup yields CDR1 SGDLS and CDR2 YYNGEE. With V trimmed by 0 bases and J by 5 bases, 3 bases remained unmatched. The chain links TRBV9 to TRBJ2-1; 9 bases align to TRBD2. This clonotype was sampled from a man aged 40-50 years in good health and CMV-seronegative. Sequencing was performed on PBMCs. The CDR3 sequence: CASSVGLAGNNEQFF. The CDR3 nucleotides read TGTGCCAGCAGCGTAGGGCTAGCGGGGAACAATGAGCAGTTCTTC.